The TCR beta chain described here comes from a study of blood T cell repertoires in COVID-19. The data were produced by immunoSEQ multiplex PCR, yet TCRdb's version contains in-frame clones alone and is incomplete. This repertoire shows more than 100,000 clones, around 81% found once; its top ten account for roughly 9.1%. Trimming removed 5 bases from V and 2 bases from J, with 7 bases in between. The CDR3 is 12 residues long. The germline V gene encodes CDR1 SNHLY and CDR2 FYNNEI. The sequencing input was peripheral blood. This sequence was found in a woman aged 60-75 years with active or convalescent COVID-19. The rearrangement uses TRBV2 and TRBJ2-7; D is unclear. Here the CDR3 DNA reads TGTGCCAGCAGTACAGTTACCTACGAGCAGTACTTC. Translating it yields CASSTVTYEQYF.